The subject of this entry is one T cell receptor beta chain. This specimen belongs to a study of Ad26.COV2.S vaccination and SARS-CoV-2 variants. Measured with immunoSEQ multiplex PCR; TCRdb has only the in-frame clones, and not every one. The sample yields more than 350,000 clones, roughly 90% seen once. V was shortened by 8 bases and J by 7 bases, with 15 bases between the two germline ends. Germline values: CDR1 SNHLY, CDR2 FYNNEI. The length of the CDR3 is 12 residues. Treatment here: 15 to 20 received Ad26.COV2.S at low or high dose, single or two shots; 5 received placebo; per-sample allocation not given. Each sample was drawn 63 days after the first injection (of vaccine or placebo).

Source: peripheral blood, taken in a trial of Ad26.COV2.S vaccine versus placebo. The chain couples TRBV2 to TRBJ2-7; D is unclear. The origin of this receptor is a person between 18 and 59 years old who received the Ad26.COV2.S COVID-19 vaccine or a placebo. CDR3 in amino acids: CASAESIWEQYF. The CDR3 region has the DNA TGTGCCAGCGCTGAGTCTATTTGGGAGCAGTACTTC.